The 14 T cell receptor beta chains below were found in one sample sequenced in a study of early T cells in non-severe SARS-CoV-2 infection. TCRdb called the 5' RACE reads again in MiXCR, with one record for every CDR3 protein. The sample has 80,000 to 100,000 distinct CDR3 sequences; 12% to 15% are singletons. The sequencing input was whole blood. The receptors shown here come from an adult who was a healthcare worker with PCR-confirmed SARS-CoV-2 infection or an uninfected control (not recorded which).

This clonotype came up a few times. The chain combines TRBV7-2 with TRBJ1-2; a weak D match, TRBD1 (5 bases). Deletions cut 1 base from V and 6 bases from J, with 15 bases between. CDR1 SGHTA and CDR2 FQGNSA come from the germline V gene. The CDR3 has 15 amino acids. CDR3 in DNA: TGTGCCAGCAGCTTAGACCCGACAGTATTAAATGGCTACACCTTC. This translates into CASSLDPTVLNGYTF.

The V call is TRBV14, the J call TRBJ2-1; 8 bases agree with TRBD2. Germline trimming cut 1 base from V and 2 bases from J; bases unmatched to any gene: 7. The V gene's germline CDR1 is SGHDN and CDR2 FVKESK. The CDR3 consists of 17 residues. CDR3 DNA sequence: TGTGCCAGCAGCCAAGGCCTAGCGGGTCCAGCCTACAATGAGCAGTTCTTC. Translation gives CASSQGLAGPAYNEQFF. Full variable domain (rest looked up from reference TRBV14 and TRBJ2-1): EAGVTQFPSHSVIEKGQTVTLRCDPISGHDNLYWYRRVMGKEIKFLLHFVKESKQDESGMPNNRFLAERTGGTYSTLKVQPAELEDSGVYFCASSQGLAGPAYNEQFFGPGTRLTVL.

The chain has TRBV12-3 or TRBV12-4 and TRBJ2-1, with 12 bases that match TRBD2. The length of the CDR3 is 15 residues. The ends lost 5 bases at V and 7 bases at J; junction bases unmatched: 6. The CDR3, as DNA: TGTGCCAGCAGTCCTAGCGGGGGGGCCAAGAATGAGCAGTTCTTC. This gives the protein CASSPSGGAKNEQFF.

This rearrangement joins TRBV21-1 to TRBJ1-5; the D call in the table, TRBD1, was not verified against the DNA. TRBV21-1 is an annotated pseudogene. This CDR3 is 14 amino acids long. DNA of the CDR3: TGTGCCAGCAGCAGTTCGGGGGCATATCAGCCCCAGCATTTT. This translates into CASSSSGAYQPQHF.

V gene TRBV18 combines with J gene TRBJ2-7, with 9 bases aligning to TRBD2. Germline V gene data show CDR1 as KGHSH and CDR2 as LQKENI. The CDR3 runs 14 residues. Unmatched junction bases numbered 5, after V lost 2 bases and J lost 6 bases. The CDR3 sequence is CASSPGTSRGEQYF. The CDR3 bases are TGTGCCAGCTCACCAGGGACTAGCCGTGGCGAGCAGTACTTC.

This chain uses TRBV24-1 with TRBJ2-2, with 7 bases that match TRBD2. The germline V gene has CDR1 KGHDR and CDR2 SFDVKD. V dropped 7 bases and J dropped 6; count of bases not matched to a gene: 4. The CDR3 length is 13 residues. CDR3 in amino acids: CATSGLVPGELFF. CDR3 coding DNA: TGTGCCACCAGCGGACTAGTTCCCGGGGAGCTGTTTTTT.

The sample holds a few counts of this clonotype. The V gene is TRBV28, the J gene TRBJ1-2, with D tentatively TRBD1 (5 bases). Looked up from germline, CDR1 is MDHEN and CDR2 is SYDVKM. V gave up 4 bases and J gave up 5 bases, with 5 bases separating them. The CDR3 extends over 11 amino acids. The CDR3: CASSWGYGYTF. For the CDR3, the DNA is TGTGCCAGCAGTTGGGGGTATGGCTACACCTTC.

The chain has TRBV18 and TRBJ1-3, with D uncertain. V was trimmed by 6 bases and J by 3 bases, leaving 15 bases between them. The CDR3 extends over 15 amino acids. CDR1 is KGHSH, CDR2 LQKENI, per germline. The CDR3 DNA sequence: TGTGCCAGCTCCGCCCTTGGTTCAGATGGAAACACCATATATTTT. This encodes CASSALGSDGNTIYF.

This clonotype was counted ten times or more. The genes are TRBV7-2 and TRBJ1-1; unclear D gene. There are 11 residues in the CDR3. Trimming took off 4 bases at V and 7 bases at J, with 7 bases between the two ends. Germline loops: CDR1 SGHTA, CDR2 FQGNSA. CDR3 DNA sequence: TGTGCCAGCAGCTCTACTCTTGAAGCTTTCTTT. This codes for CASSSTLEAFF.

V is TRBV7-9 and J is TRBJ2-2, with 10 bases identical to TRBD1. Germline V gene lookup returns CDR1 SEHNR and CDR2 FQNEAQ (reference sequence). The V gene end was trimmed by 3 bases and the J gene end by 5 bases; junction bases not matched to a gene: 3. The CDR3 is made up of 15 amino acids. CDR3 in amino acids: CASSFRTGGTGELFF. DNA of the CDR3: TGTGCCAGCAGCTTTCGGACAGGGGGAACCGGGGAGCTGTTTTTT.

This clonotype was seen more than once but under ten times. The chain is built from TRBV12-3 or TRBV12-4 and TRBJ1-1, with D unresolved. This CDR3 spans 13 amino acids. The ends were cut back, 7 bases at V and 3 bases at J, with 12 bases in the middle. The CDR3 nucleotides are TGTGCCAGCATTGTCCGCGACGACACTGAAGCTTTCTTT. It codes for CASIVRDDTEAFF.

The chain joins TRBV11-2 to TRBJ2-7; D uncertain. Germline V gene sequence: CDR1 SGHAT, CDR2 FQNNGV. Between the trimmed V and J ends, which lost 2 bases and 7 bases, there was a span of 3 bases. CDR3 length: 10 residues. The CDR3 spells CASSLQEQYF. DNA of the CDR3: TGTGCCAGCAGCTTACAAGAGCAGTACTTC. Using reference TRBV11-2 and TRBJ2-7 for the parts outside the CDR3, the full variable domain is EAGVAQSPRYKIIEKRQSVAFWCNPISGHATLYWYQQILGQGPKLLIQFQNNGVVDDSQLPKDRFSAERLKGVDSTLKIQPAKLEDSAVYLCASSLQEQYFGPGTRLTVT.

The table lists this clonotype with a count of one. The CDR3 bases are TGTGCCAGCAGCTTAGGTTACAAGCAGTACTTC. Residues: CASSLGYKQYF. The chain employs TRBV11-2 and TRBJ2-7; D gene unclear. Trimming took off 1 base at V and 8 bases at J, with 6 bases between the two ends. The CDR3 is made up of 11 amino acids. Germline V gene data show CDR1 as SGHAT and CDR2 as FQNNGV.

This clonotype was observed a few times. V gene TRBV10-3 combines with J gene TRBJ2-3, with a possible D match to TRBD2 (6 bases). The CDR3 is made up of 15 amino acids. Germline lookup yields CDR1 ENHRY and CDR2 SYGVKD. V was trimmed by 9 bases and J by 2 bases, leaving 18 bases between them. In DNA form, the CDR3 reads TGTGCCATTGGAGGGACGGGAGAAATCACAGATACGCAGTATTTT. The encoded protein is CAIGGTGEITDTQYF.